The next 25 T cell receptor beta chains were all read from a single sample in a study of tumor-infiltrating lymphocytes in primary liver carcinoma. RNA isolated from unsorted whole blood supplied the blood RNA, with germline DNA also extracted. TCR beta cDNA was prepared out of 500 ng total RNA by means of a constant-region primer. Generation of the TCR beta libraries relied on three nested multiplex PCR rounds using slightly modified ARM-PCR. Amplification in the first two PCR rounds was performed using TRBV1-TRBV30 forward primers and a C-beta reverse primer for approximately 10 cycles each. TCRdb called the multiplex PCR reads again in MiXCR, with one record for every CDR3 protein. Altogether about 210,000 distinct CDR3 sequences are present, roughly two thirds being singletons, with the ten largest covering approximately 6.6%. Sequencing was carried out using peripheral blood. These receptor sequences come from a woman aged 55-70 years with primary liver carcinoma and hepatitis B virus infection.

About this clonotype itself: One end of the junction does not line up with germline, which may come from a read error. V is TRBV4-1 and J is TRBJ2-7, with D possibly TRBD2 on 6 matching bases. The germline V gene encodes CDR1 MGHRA and CDR2 YSYEKL. This CDR3 is 16 amino acids long. The CDR3 is CASSRQIAEDSYEKYF. In nucleotides, the CDR3 is TGCGCCAGCAGCCGTCAAATAGCGGAGGACTCCTACGAGAAGTACTTC.

Concerning this clonotype itself: The junction shows a germline mismatch at one end, possibly a read error. The genes are TRBV12-3 or TRBV12-4 and TRBJ1-1; D gene unclear. This CDR3 is 14 amino acids long. The CDR3 bases are TGTGCCAGCAGTTTAGCGGGTGCGAACACTGAAGTTTTCTTT. Translated: CASSLAGANTEVFF.

This clonotype was observed many times. The DNA of the CDR3 is TGTGCCAGCAGCGAAGGGGGCTCGGCTAATGAAAAACTGTTTTTT. As protein: CASSEGGSANEKLFF. The chain carries TRBV4-2 and TRBJ1-4, with 7 nucleotides matching TRBD1. The CDR3 is made up of 15 amino acids. Germline V lookup: CDR1 LGHNA, CDR2 YNFKEQ. The V gene end was trimmed by 5 bases and the J gene end by 3 bases; junction bases not matched to a gene: 6.

The chain has TRBV14 and TRBJ1-2; unclear D gene. Trimming took 3 bases from V and 0 from J, leaving 11 bases between them. Looked up from germline, CDR1 is SGHDN and CDR2 is FVKESK. The CDR3 covers 15 residues. The CDR3 region has the DNA TGTGCCAGCAGCCATGTCGGCGGTCCTAACTATGGCTACACCTTC. Translation: CASSHVGGPNYGYTF.

In its sample, this clonotype was seen many times. The genes are TRBV12-5 and TRBJ2-2; D tentatively fits TRBD1 or TRBD2 (8 bases each). This CDR3 is built from 20 residues. Germline CDR1 LGHNT, CDR2 FRNRAP. The V and J ends lost 6 bases and 0 bases respectively, with 26 bases between them. CDR3 in DNA: TGTGCTAGTGGCCCATTCCGACAGGGGCCGGGACTAGCGAACACCGGGGAGCTGTTTTTT. This gives the protein CASGPFRQGPGLANTGELFF.

A few counts support this clonotype. V and J are TRBV24-1 and TRBJ1-2; D may be TRBD1 (5 bases). Germline V lookup: CDR1 KGHDR, CDR2 SFDVKD. V lost 7 bases to trimming and J lost 2 bases, with 22 bases between them. This CDR3 comprises 17 residues. DNA for the CDR3: TGTGCCACCAGGGACATTACACTCGGACCGACAAACTATGGCTACACCTTC. Its translation: CATRDITLGPTNYGYTF.

Comment on this clonotype: One junction end disagrees with the germline gene, perhaps due to a read error. V is TRBV6-5 and J is TRBJ2-1; tentatively, D is TRBD1 or TRBD2 (5 bases each). Germline V CDR1 and CDR2: MNHEY, SVGAGI. The length of the CDR3 is 14 residues. CDR3 DNA: TGTGCCAGCAGCGGACCGGGACCCCTCGATGAACAGTCCTTC. The encoded protein is CASSGPGPLDEQSF.

As to this clonotype: A much larger clone sits a single nucleotide away, making a read error possible. The rearrangement joins TRBV6-1 to TRBJ2-1; 11 bases line up with TRBD1. The CDR3 length is 16 residues. Germline V gene data show CDR1 as MNHNS and CDR2 as SASEGT. The CDR3 DNA is TGTGTCAGCAGGGACAGGGGACAGGGGGAAAGAGGTGAGCAGTTCTTC. Residues: CVSRDRGQGERGEQFF.

A word on this clonotype: One junction end disagrees with the germline gene, perhaps due to a read error. CDR3 region: CASKPGSSNEQYF. The CDR3 nucleotides are TGCGCCAGCAAACCCGGAAGCTCCAACGAGCAGTACTTC. The genes are TRBV5-1 and TRBJ2-7; D is unclear. The V gene's germline CDR1 is SGHRS and CDR2 YFSETQ. The length of the CDR3 is 13 residues.

A note on this clonotype: This likely comes from a read error, as the CDR3 has no conserved phenylalanine or tryptophan at its end. The chain joins TRBV11-2 to TRBJ2-1; D call uncertain. The V gene's germline CDR1 is SGHAT and CDR2 FQNNGV. This CDR3 has 12 residues. V lost 2 bases to trimming and J lost 7 bases, with 6 bases between them. The CDR3 sequence: CASSLWGNEQFL. CDR3 DNA sequence: TGTGCCAGCAGCTTATGGGGAAATGAGCAGTTCTTA.

This chain joins TRBV28 and TRBJ2-3; D is unresolved. The CDR3 covers 14 residues. CDR1 is MDHEN, CDR2 SYDVKM, per germline. Trimming pared 5 bases from V and 5 bases from J, leaving 14 bases between. The CDR3, as DNA: TGTGCCAGCAGTCCCGACCAGCTACAAGATACGCAGTATTTT. This gives the protein CASSPDQLQDTQYF.

At least ten counts were recorded for this clonotype. Here the CDR3 reads CASRWGLETYEQYF. In nucleotides, the CDR3 is TGTGCCAGCAGATGGGGACTAGAGACCTACGAGCAGTACTTC. The V and J genes are TRBV6-1 and TRBJ2-7; 8 bases align to TRBD2. With 6 bases clipped from V and 2 bases from J, the junction kept 6 bases outside the gene matches. In germline, CDR1 is MNHNS, CDR2 SASEGT. CDR3 length: 14 amino acids.

To note about this clonotype: This may stem from a read error, because a much larger clone lies one nucleotide away. This chain connects TRBV4-1 to TRBJ2-7; D possibly matches TRBD1 or TRBD2 (5 bases each). The CDR3 extends over 17 amino acids. Germline V gives CDR1 MGHRA, CDR2 YSYEKL. Trimming removed 7 bases from V and 0 bases from J, with 22 bases in between. Here the CDR3 reads CASNKGPPEGSSYEQYF. The CDR3, as DNA: TGCGCCAGCAACAAGGGACCCCCCGAAGGAAGCTCCTACGAGCAGTACTTC.

This clonotype has more than one count but fewer than ten. A much larger clone lies one base from this, so it may be a read error. The V gene is TRBV12-3 or TRBV12-4, the J gene TRBJ2-7; D is perhaps TRBD1 or TRBD2 (5 bases each). V gave up 0 bases and J gave up 2 bases, with 11 bases separating them. CDR3 size: 15 residues. CDR3 coding DNA: TGTGCCAGCAGTTTAGCCCACGGGGCGCCCTACGAGCAGTACTTC. Amino acid sequence: CASSLAHGAPYEQYF.

This chain uses TRBV6-5 with TRBJ2-7, with 10 bases aligning to TRBD2. V trimming: 6 bases; J trimming: 4 bases; junction bases outside the gene matches: 6. In germline, CDR1 is MNHEY, CDR2 SVGAGI. This CDR3 is built from 14 residues. Here the CDR3 reads CASRWTSGRYEQYV. CDR3 bases: TGTGCCAGCAGGTGGACTAGCGGACGTTACGAGCAGTACGTC.

This clonotype was seen once. Given the absence of the conserved phenylalanine or tryptophan at the CDR3 end, a read error is likely. V is TRBV5-4 and J is TRBJ2-1; 7 nucleotides align to TRBD1. This CDR3 contains 15 residues. Germline lookup yields CDR1 SGHNT and CDR2 YYREEE (reference sequence). V was pared by 0 bases and J by 2 bases, with 2 bases of the junction left unmatched. CDR3 sequence reads: CASSLGQGAYNEQFL. Here the CDR3 DNA reads TGTGCCAGCAGCTTGGGCCAGGGGGCCTACAATGAGCAGTTCCTC.

The gene calls are TRBV5-1 and TRBJ2-5; 10 nucleotides line up with TRBD2. V dropped 4 bases and J dropped 4; count of bases not matched to a gene: 16. The CDR3 has 18 amino acids. The germline V gene has CDR1 SGHRS and CDR2 YFSETQ. CDR3 nucleotide sequence: TGCGCCAGCAGCCACACTTTCACTAGCGGGAATTTCGGAGAGACCCAGTACTTC. It encodes CASSHTFTSGNFGETQYF. Filled out from reference TRBV5-1 and TRBJ2-5, the complete variable domain reads KAGVTQTPRYLIKTRGQQVTLSCSPISGHRSVSWYQQTPGQGLQFLFEYFSETQRNKGNFPGRFSGRQFSNSRSEMNVSTLELGDSALYLCASSHTFTSGNFGETQYFGPGTRLLVL.

In its sample, this clonotype was seen many times. The rearrangement uses TRBV12-3 or TRBV12-4 and TRBJ1-1, with 10 positions matching TRBD1. The CDR3 is 14 amino acids. After removal of 7 bases from V and 3 bases from J, the junction contained 5 bases not matched to a gene. In nucleotides, the CDR3 is TGTGCCAGCAAGACCGGGACAGGGGACACTGAAGCTTTCTTT. This sequence encodes CASKTGTGDTEAFF.

With respect to this clonotype: A much larger clonotype is one base distant, so this may be a read error. The rearrangement links TRBV6-5 to TRBJ2-1, with unresolved D. CDR1 MNHEY and CDR2 SVGAGI come from the germline V gene. The CDR3 totals 15 residues. Trimming stripped 6 bases from V and 2 bases from J, with 14 bases between. The chain's CDR3 is CASSPPYTPYNEQFF. For the CDR3, the DNA is TGTGCCAGCAGCCCCCCATATACCCCCTACAATGAGCAGTTCTTC.

Notes on this clonotype: One end of the junction does not line up with germline, which may come from a read error. The chain recombines TRBV11-3 with TRBJ2-2; D uncertain. CDR1 is SGHNT and CDR2 is YENEEA in the germline V gene. The length of the CDR3 is 14 residues. CDR3 bases: TGTGCCAACAGCCCCGTAGGAACCGCCCGGGAGCTGTTTTTT. As protein: CANSPVGTARELFF.

Regarding this clonotype: A read error may account for a junction end that differs from germline. This chain links TRBV11-2 with TRBJ2-5; 8 bases map to TRBD2. Germline CDR1 reads SGHAT; CDR2 reads FQNNGV. This CDR3 region has 17 residues. The CDR3 region is CAISLVPSGRFEGTQYF. The CDR3 DNA reads as TGTGCCATCAGCTTAGTTCCCAGCGGGAGATTCGAGGGGACCCAGTACTTC.

Turning to this clonotype: One end of the junction is discordant with germline, which a read error may explain. DNA of the CDR3: TGCAGTGCTCGGGACCGGTCCTACGAGCAATACTTC. It translates to CSARDRSYEQYF. The genes are TRBV20-1 and TRBJ2-7; D is possibly TRBD1 or TRBD2 (5 bases each). Germline values: CDR1 DFQATT, CDR2 SNEGSKA (reference sequence). The CDR3 is 12 amino acids.

Comment on this clonotype: A much larger clonotype is one base distant, so this may be a read error. The rearrangement uses TRBV4-1 and TRBJ2-7, with 7 bases identical to TRBD2. CDR3 length: 17 amino acids. Germline CDR1 is MGHRA and CDR2 is YSYEKL. The CDR3 DNA reads TGCGCCAGCAGCCAAGGGGGGGGTCGCGGGAGTCGTTACGAGCAGCACTTC. This encodes CASSQGGGRGSRYEQHF.

The table lists this clonotype with many counts. The CDR3 here is CASSSRDGTYEQYF. For the CDR3, the DNA is TGTGCCAGCAGCTCCCGGGACGGGACCTACGAGCAGTACTTC. The gene calls are TRBV11-3 and TRBJ2-7, with D perhaps being TRBD1 or TRBD2 (5 bases each). This CDR3 is built from 14 residues. V was clipped by 4 bases and J by 2 bases, with 12 bases between them. Germline V gene data show CDR1 as SGHNT and CDR2 as YENEEA.

Comment on this clonotype: One end of the junction is discordant with germline, which a read error may explain. The chain combines TRBV11-2 with TRBJ1-1; D not resolved. Germline-derived CDR1 and CDR2 are SGHAT and FQNNGV. CDR3 size: 15 residues. This CDR3 is CASSFRQCWNTEVFF. For the CDR3, the DNA is TGTGCCAGCAGCTTTAGACAATGCTGGAACACTGAAGTTTTCTTT.